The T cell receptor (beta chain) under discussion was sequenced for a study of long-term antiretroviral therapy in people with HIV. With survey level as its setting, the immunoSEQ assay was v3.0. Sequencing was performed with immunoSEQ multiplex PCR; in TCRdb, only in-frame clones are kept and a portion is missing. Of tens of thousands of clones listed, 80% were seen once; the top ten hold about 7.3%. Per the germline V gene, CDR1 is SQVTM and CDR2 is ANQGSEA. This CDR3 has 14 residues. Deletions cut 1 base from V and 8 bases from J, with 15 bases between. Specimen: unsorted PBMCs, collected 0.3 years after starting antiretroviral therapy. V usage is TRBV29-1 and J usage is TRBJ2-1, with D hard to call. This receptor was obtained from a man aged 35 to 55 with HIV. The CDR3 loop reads CSVEAPELRDEQFF. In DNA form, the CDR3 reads TGCAGCGTTGAAGCCCCAGAACTAAGGGATGAGCAGTTCTTC.